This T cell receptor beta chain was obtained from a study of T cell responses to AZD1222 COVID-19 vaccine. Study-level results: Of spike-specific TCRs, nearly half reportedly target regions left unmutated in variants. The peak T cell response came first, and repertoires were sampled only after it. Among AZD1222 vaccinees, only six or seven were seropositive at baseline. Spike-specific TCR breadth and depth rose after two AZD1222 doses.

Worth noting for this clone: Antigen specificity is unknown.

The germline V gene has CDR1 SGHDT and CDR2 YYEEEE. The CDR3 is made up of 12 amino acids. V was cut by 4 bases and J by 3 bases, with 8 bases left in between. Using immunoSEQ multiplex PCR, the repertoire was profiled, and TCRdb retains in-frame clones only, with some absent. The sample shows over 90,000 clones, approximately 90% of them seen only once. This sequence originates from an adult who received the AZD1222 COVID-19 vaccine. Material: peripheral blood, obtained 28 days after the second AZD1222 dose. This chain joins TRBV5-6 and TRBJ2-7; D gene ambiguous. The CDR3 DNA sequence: TGTGCCAGCAGCCTCTTACTCTACGAGCAGTACTTC. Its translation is CASSLLLYEQYF.